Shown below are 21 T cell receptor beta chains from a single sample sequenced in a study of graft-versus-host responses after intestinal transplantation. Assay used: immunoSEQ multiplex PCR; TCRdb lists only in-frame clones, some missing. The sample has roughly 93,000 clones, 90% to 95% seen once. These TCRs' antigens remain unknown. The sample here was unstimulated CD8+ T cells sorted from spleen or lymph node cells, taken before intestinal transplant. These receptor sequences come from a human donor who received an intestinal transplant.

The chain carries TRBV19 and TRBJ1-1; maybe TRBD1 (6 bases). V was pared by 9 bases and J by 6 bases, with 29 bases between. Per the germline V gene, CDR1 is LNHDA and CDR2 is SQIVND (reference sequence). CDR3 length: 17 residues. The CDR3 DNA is TGTGCCAGCCAAGGGGGAGACTCTCACGGGAGGCGGGCTGAAGCTTTCTTT. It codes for CASQGGDSHGRRAEAFF.

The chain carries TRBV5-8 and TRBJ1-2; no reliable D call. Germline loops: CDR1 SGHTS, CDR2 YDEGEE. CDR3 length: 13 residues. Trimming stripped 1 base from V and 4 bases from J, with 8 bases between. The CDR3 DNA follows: TGTGCCAGCAGCTTGCTCGGTCTCTATGGCTACACCTTC. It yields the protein CASSLLGLYGYTF.

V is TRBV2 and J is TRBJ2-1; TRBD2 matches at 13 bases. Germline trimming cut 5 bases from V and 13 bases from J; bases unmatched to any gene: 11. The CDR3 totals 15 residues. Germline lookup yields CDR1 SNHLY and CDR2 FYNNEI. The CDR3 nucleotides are TGTGCCAGCAGTCCCGTGACTAGCGGGAGGACGGGCCAGTTCTTC. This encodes CASSPVTSGRTGQFF.

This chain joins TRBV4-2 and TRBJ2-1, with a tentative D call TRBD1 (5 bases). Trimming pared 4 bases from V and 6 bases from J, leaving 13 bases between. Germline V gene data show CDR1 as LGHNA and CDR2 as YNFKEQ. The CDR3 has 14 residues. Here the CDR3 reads CASSPRGLSNEQFF. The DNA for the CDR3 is TGTGCCAGCAGCCCAAGGGGCTTAAGCAATGAGCAGTTCTTC.

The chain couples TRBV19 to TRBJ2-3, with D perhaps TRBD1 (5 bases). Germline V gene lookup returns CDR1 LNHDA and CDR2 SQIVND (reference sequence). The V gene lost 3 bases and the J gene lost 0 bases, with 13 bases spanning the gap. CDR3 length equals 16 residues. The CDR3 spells CASSISDSASTDTQYF. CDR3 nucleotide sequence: TGTGCCAGTAGTATTAGTGACAGTGCTAGCACAGATACGCAGTATTTT.

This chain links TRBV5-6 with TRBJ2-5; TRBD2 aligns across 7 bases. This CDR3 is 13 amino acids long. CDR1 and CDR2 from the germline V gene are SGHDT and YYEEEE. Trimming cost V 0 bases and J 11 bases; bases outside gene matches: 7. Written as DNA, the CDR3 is TGTGCCAGCAGCTTGGGCCTCACTAGCGTGCAGTACTTC. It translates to CASSLGLTSVQYF.

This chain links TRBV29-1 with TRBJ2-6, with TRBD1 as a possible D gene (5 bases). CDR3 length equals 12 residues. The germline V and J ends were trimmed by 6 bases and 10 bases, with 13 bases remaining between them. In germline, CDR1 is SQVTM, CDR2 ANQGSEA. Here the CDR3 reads CSVMTEANVLTF. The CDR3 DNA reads TGCAGCGTCATGACAGAGGCAAACGTCCTGACTTTC.

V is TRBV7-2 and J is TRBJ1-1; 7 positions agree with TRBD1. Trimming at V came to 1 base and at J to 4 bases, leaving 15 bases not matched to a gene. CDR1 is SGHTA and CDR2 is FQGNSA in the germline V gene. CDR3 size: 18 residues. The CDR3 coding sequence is TGTGCCAGCAGCTTAGGGGGATTTCCGGGACAGATTATCACTGAAGCTTTCTTT. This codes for CASSLGGFPGQIITEAFF.

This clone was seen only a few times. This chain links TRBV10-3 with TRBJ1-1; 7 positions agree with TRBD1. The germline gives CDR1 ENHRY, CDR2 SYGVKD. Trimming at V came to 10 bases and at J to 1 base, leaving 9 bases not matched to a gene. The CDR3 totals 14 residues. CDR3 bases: TGTGCCACTACCTACAGGGGACCGAACACTGAAGCTTTCTTT. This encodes CATTYRGPNTEAFF.

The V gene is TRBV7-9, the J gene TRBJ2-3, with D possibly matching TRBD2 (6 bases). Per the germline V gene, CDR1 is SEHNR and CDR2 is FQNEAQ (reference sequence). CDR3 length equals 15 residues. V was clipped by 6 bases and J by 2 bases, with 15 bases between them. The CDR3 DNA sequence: TGTGCCAGCAGTTCGGGGGATTACTACACAGATACGCAGTATTTT. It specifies CASSSGDYYTDTQYF.

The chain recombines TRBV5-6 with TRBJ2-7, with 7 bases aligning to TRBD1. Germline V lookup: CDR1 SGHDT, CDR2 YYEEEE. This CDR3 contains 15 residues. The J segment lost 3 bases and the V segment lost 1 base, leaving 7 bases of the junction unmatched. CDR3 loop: CASSLMWDSHYEQYF. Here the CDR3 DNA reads TGTGCCAGCAGCTTGATGTGGGACAGTCACTACGAGCAGTACTTC.

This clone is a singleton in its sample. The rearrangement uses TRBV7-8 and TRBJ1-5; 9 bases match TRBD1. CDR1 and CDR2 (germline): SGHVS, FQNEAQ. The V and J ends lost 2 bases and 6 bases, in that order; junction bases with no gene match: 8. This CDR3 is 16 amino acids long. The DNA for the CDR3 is TGTGCCAGCAGCTTAATTCTCACAGGGGGCGGTCAGCCCCAGCATTTT. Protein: CASSLILTGGGQPQHF.

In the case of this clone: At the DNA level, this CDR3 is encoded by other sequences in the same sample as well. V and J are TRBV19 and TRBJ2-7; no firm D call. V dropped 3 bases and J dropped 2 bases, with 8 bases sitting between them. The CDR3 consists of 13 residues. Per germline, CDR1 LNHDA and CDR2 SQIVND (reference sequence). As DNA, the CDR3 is TGTGCCAGTAGTATTGGTACAGCCTACGAGCAGTACTTC. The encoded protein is CASSIGTAYEQYF.

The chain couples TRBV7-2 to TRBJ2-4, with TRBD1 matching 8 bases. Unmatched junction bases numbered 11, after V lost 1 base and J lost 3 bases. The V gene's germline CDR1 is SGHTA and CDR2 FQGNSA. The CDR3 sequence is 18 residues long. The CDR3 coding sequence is TGTGCCAGCAGCTTAGGATTCGACGACAGGGGATACAAAAACATTCAGTACTTC. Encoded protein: CASSLGFDDRGYKNIQYF.

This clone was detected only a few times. This chain's CDR3 is CASSLAVSNQPQHF. The CDR3 DNA reads TGTGCCAGCAGCTTGGCCGTCAGCAATCAGCCCCAGCATTTT. The chain joins TRBV5-6 to TRBJ1-5; D ambiguous. CDR1 and CDR2 from the germline V gene are SGHDT and YYEEEE. The CDR3 consists of 14 residues. The V gene lost 0 bases and the J gene lost 1 base, with 5 bases spanning the gap. Full variable domain (rest looked up from reference TRBV5-6 and TRBJ1-5): DAGVTQSPTHLIKTRGQQVTLRCSPKSGHDTVSWYQQALGQGPQFIFQYYEEEERQRGNFPDRFSGHQFPNYSSELNVNALLLGDSALYLCASSLAVSNQPQHFGDGTRLSIL.

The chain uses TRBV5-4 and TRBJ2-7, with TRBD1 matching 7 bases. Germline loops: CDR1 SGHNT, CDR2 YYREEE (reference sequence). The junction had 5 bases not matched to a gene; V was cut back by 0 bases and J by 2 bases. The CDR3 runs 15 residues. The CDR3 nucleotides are TGTGCCAGCAGCTTGGACAGGGGACATACCTACGAGCAGTACTTC. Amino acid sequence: CASSLDRGHTYEQYF.

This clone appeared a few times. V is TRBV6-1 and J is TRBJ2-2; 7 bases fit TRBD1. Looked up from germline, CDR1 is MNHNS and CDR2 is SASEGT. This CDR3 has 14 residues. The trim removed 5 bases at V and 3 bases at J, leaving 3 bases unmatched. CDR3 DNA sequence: TGTGCCAGCAGTAAGCAGGGGGACACCGGGGAGCTGTTTTTT. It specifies CASSKQGDTGELFF.

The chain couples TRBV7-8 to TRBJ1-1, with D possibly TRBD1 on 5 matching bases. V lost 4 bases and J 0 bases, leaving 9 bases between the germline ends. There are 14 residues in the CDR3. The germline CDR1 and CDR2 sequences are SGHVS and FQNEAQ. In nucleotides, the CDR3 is TGTGCCAGCAGCTCGGTAGGGGTGAACACTGAAGCTTTCTTT. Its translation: CASSSVGVNTEAFF.

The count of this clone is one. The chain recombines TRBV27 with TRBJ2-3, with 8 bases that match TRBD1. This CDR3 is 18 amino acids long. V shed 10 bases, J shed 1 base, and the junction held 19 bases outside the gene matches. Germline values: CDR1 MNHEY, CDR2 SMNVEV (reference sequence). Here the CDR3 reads CATQPTGERVMGTDTQYF. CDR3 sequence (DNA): TGTGCCACCCAACCGACAGGGGAGAGGGTTATGGGCACAGATACGCAGTATTTT.

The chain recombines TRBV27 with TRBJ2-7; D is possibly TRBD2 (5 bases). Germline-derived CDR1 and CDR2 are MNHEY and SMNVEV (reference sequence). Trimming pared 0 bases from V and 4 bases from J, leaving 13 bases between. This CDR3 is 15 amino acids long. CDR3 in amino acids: CASSLSAGWNYEQYF. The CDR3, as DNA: TGTGCCAGCAGTTTATCTGCGGGTTGGAATTACGAGCAGTACTTC.

CDR3 DNA sequence: TGTGCCAGCAGCCAAGACGGACTAGCGGGAGGGTACGAGCAGTACTTC. Its translation: CASSQDGLAGGYEQYF. The chain has TRBV7-8 and TRBJ2-7, with TRBD2 matching 15 bases. Germline lookup yields CDR1 SGHVS and CDR2 FQNEAQ. The CDR3 has 16 residues. V trimming: 5 bases; J trimming: 4 bases; junction bases outside the gene matches: 6.